These 32 T cell receptor beta chains were all obtained from the same sample, sequenced in a study of response to subunit inactivated influenza vaccine. TCRdb re-called the RT-PCR reads with MiXCR, one entry per CDR3 protein. The profile shows a few hundred thousand distinct CDR3 sequences, less than 15% of them singletons. This sample comprised non-naive T cells sorted from PBMCs, obtained 14 to 15 days before vaccination. Source of these receptors: a man between 45 and 60 years old who received an inactivated influenza vaccine.

A few counts support this clonotype. The chain carries TRBV4-1 and TRBJ1-6; no clear D. Germline V CDR1 and CDR2: MGHRA, YSYEKL. The CDR3 loop spans 15 amino acids. Trimming took 1 base from V and 9 from J, leaving 13 bases between them. This CDR3 is CASSQVVAAGSPLHF. The CDR3 DNA follows: TGCGCCAGCAGCCAAGTAGTAGCCGCGGGTTCACCCCTCCACTTT.

This chain connects TRBV15 to TRBJ1-1, with D unresolved. There are 15 residues in the CDR3. Germline assignment: CDR1 LNHNV and CDR2 YYDKDF (reference sequence). The germline V and J ends were trimmed by 3 bases and 3 bases, with 14 bases remaining between them. CDR3 sequence (DNA): TGTGCCACCAGCAGCCCCCTCGGGGATGACACTGAAGCTTTCTTT. Residues: CATSSPLGDDTEAFF.

This clonotype appeared a few times. The chain combines TRBV6-2 or TRBV6-3 with TRBJ2-1; TRBD1 aligns across 8 bases. J lost 7 bases, V lost 6 bases, and 5 bases had no gene match. This CDR3 comprises 13 residues. CDR1 MNHEY and CDR2 SVGEGT come from the germline V gene. This CDR3 is CASRRTGKNEQFF. The CDR3 region has the DNA TGTGCCAGCAGGCGGACAGGGAAGAATGAGCAGTTCTTC.

V usage is TRBV10-3 and J usage is TRBJ2-3, with D unclear. CDR1 and CDR2 from the germline V gene are ENHRY and SYGVKD. The CDR3 covers 17 residues. The ends were cut back, 0 bases at V and 5 bases at J, with 18 bases in the middle. This CDR3 is CAISESWPADIGDTQYF. CDR3 nucleotides: TGTGCCATCAGTGAGTCGTGGCCGGCCGACATCGGAGATACGCAGTATTTT.

This clonotype was observed at least ten times. This rearrangement joins TRBV28 to TRBJ2-7; D is perhaps TRBD1 (6 bases). The V and J ends lost 5 bases and 7 bases respectively, with 15 bases between them. The germline gives CDR1 MDHEN, CDR2 SYDVKM. The CDR3 extends over 13 amino acids. Here the CDR3 DNA reads TGTGCCAGCAGTGATCAACAGGGATGGGAGCAGTACTTC. Protein sequence: CASSDQQGWEQYF.

This clonotype occurred a few times. The genes are TRBV11-2 and TRBJ1-1; a possible D gene is TRBD1 (6 bases). The germline V gene has CDR1 SGHAT and CDR2 FQNNGV. The CDR3 contains 14 residues. V gave up 1 base and J gave up 5 bases, with 11 bases separating them. The CDR3 is CASSLAQGRTEAFF. In DNA form, the CDR3 reads TGTGCCAGCAGCTTAGCACAGGGAAGGACTGAAGCTTTCTTT.

This clonotype appeared a few times. This rearrangement joins TRBV5-1 to TRBJ1-6, with D hard to call. The germline CDR1 and CDR2 sequences are SGHRS and YFSETQ. V lost 0 bases and J lost 9, with 16 bases in between. The CDR3 sequence is 16 residues long. CDR3 in amino acids: CASSLELSGLGSPLHF. CDR3 bases: TGCGCCAGCAGCTTGGAGTTATCGGGGTTGGGTTCACCCCTCCACTTT.

This clonotype showed up just a few times. The chain joins TRBV2 to TRBJ2-7; tentatively, D is TRBD1 (5 bases). V lost 2 bases, J lost 2 bases, and 10 bases lay in between. Germline loops: CDR1 SNHLY, CDR2 FYNNEI. The CDR3 totals 14 residues. CDR3 bases: TGTGCCAGCAGTGAACTTCCCAGGGCCTACGAGCAGTACTTC. Translating it yields CASSELPRAYEQYF.

This clonotype was observed at least ten times. The V call is TRBV28, the J call TRBJ2-5; 7 nucleotides align to TRBD1. Germline CDR1 and CDR2: MDHEN and SYDVKM. The CDR3 has 14 amino acids. After removal of 2 bases from V and 3 bases from J, the junction contained 3 bases not matched to a gene. The CDR3 loop is CASSLQGTEETQYF. The CDR3 DNA is TGTGCCAGCAGTTTACAAGGGACAGAAGAGACCCAGTACTTC. The full variable domain, rest sourced from reference TRBV28 and TRBJ2-5, is DVKVTQSSRYLVKRTGEKVFLECVQDMDHENMFWYRQDPGLGLRLIYFSYDVKMKEKGDIPEGYSVSREKKERFSLILESASTNQTSMYLCASSLQGTEETQYFGPGTRLLVL.

This clonotype occurred a few times. As DNA, the CDR3 is TGTGCCAGCAGCTTACGCCCGGGAGCGGGGATCTCCTACAATGAGCAGTTCTTC. This encodes CASSLRPGAGISYNEQFF. This chain uses TRBV7-2 with TRBJ2-1; 7 positions agree with TRBD2. The ends lost 2 bases at V and 0 bases at J; junction bases unmatched: 10. The CDR3 has 18 residues. Germline values: CDR1 SGHTA, CDR2 FQGNSA.

This clonotype was counted many times. The V call is TRBV20-1, the J call TRBJ2-7; the D is unclear. Per the germline V gene, CDR1 is DFQATT and CDR2 is SNEGSKA (reference sequence). The length of the CDR3 is 15 residues. Trimming took 4 bases from V and 0 from J, leaving 16 bases between them. CDR3 sequence (DNA): TGCAGTGCTAACGAATGGGCGGTGAGCTCCTACGAGCAGTACTTC. Translated: CSANEWAVSSYEQYF.

About this clonotype: At one end the junction does not follow the germline gene, possibly because of a read error. The chain couples TRBV4-1 to TRBJ2-1, with D hard to call. The CDR3 has 13 residues. Per the germline V gene, CDR1 is MGHRA and CDR2 is YSYEKL. The CDR3 loop reads CSSTGDSYNEQFF. CDR3 nucleotides: TGCTCCAGCACCGGAGATTCCTACAATGAGCAGTTCTTC.

The chain links TRBV18 to TRBJ2-2; D possibly uses TRBD1 or TRBD2 (5 bases each). V lost 3 bases and J lost 6, with 17 bases in between. Germline V gene sequence: CDR1 KGHSH, CDR2 LQKENI. The CDR3 covers 16 residues. In DNA form, the CDR3 reads TGTGCCAGCTCACCGTGGGGGACCCCCACACCCGGGGAGCTGTTTTTT. Translated, it gives CASSPWGTPTPGELFF.

This clonotype was seen only a few times. The V call is TRBV12-3 or TRBV12-4, the J call TRBJ2-7, with 8 bases that match TRBD2. This CDR3 region has 15 residues. The V segment lost 5 bases and the J segment 2 bases; nucleotides outside the gene matches: 8. The chain's CDR3 is CASSGSGGPPYEQYF. The CDR3 region has the DNA TGTGCCAGCAGTGGGAGCGGGGGTCCCCCCTACGAGCAGTACTTC.

The V and J genes are TRBV27 and TRBJ2-1; TRBD1 matches at 9 bases. The CDR3 spans 14 residues. Germline V gives CDR1 MNHEY, CDR2 SMNVEV (reference sequence). J lost 3 bases, V lost 7 bases, and 4 bases had no gene match. The CDR3 DNA reads TGTGCCAGCACCAAGACAGGGGGCTACAATGAGCAGTTCTTC. Its translation: CASTKTGGYNEQFF.

The V call is TRBV12-3 or TRBV12-4, the J call TRBJ2-1, with D unclear. The CDR3 totals 13 residues. Trimming shortened V by 4 bases and J by 7 bases, and 11 bases separated the two germline ends. CDR3 protein: CASSSYRGNEQFF. In DNA form, the CDR3 reads TGTGCCAGCAGTTCCTATCGCGGAAATGAGCAGTTCTTC.

This clonotype was counted many times. This sequence joins TRBV27 and TRBJ2-5; D possibly corresponds to TRBD1 (6 bases). This CDR3 comprises 15 residues. V shed 3 bases and J shed 4 bases, with 15 bases lying between them. Per the germline V gene, CDR1 is MNHEY and CDR2 is SMNVEV (reference sequence). The CDR3 spells CASSFAGALGETQYF. CDR3 DNA: TGTGCCAGCAGTTTCGCAGGGGCCCTTGGAGAGACCCAGTACTTC.

V and J are TRBV20-1 and TRBJ1-4; no reliable D call. The CDR3 totals 16 residues. Trimming removed 1 base at V and 4 bases at J, with 16 bases between. Looked up from germline, CDR1 is DFQATT and CDR2 is SNEGSKA (reference sequence). The CDR3 DNA reads as TGCAGTGCTAGAGGCTACTCAAAGCGCGGTAATGAAAAACTGTTTTTT. Protein sequence: CSARGYSKRGNEKLFF.

This clonotype was observed a handful of times. This sequence joins TRBV11-2 and TRBJ1-6; 7 positions match TRBD1. Germline V CDR1 and CDR2: SGHAT, FQNNGV. V shed 5 bases and J 10 bases; nucleotides not matched to a gene: 14. The CDR3 is made up of 16 amino acids. In DNA, the CDR3 is TGTGCCAGCAGCCCCGACGACAGGGCTTATTGGTCACCCCTCCACTTT. The encoded protein is CASSPDDRAYWSPLHF.

This clonotype was observed at least ten times. The chain has TRBV2 and TRBJ2-1, with TRBD2 as a possible D gene (5 bases). V shed 1 base and J shed 3 bases, with 13 bases lying between them. Germline CDR1 reads SNHLY; CDR2 reads FYNNEI. The CDR3 is 16 amino acids. CDR3 bases: TGTGCCAGCAGTGAAGAACGACTCAGCGGCTACAATGAGCAGTTCTTC. Translated, it gives CASSEERLSGYNEQFF.

The rearrangement links TRBV5-1 to TRBJ2-3; 12 bases line up with TRBD1. V shed 4 bases, J shed 1 base, and the junction held 7 bases outside the gene matches. The germline gives CDR1 SGHRS, CDR2 YFSETQ. This CDR3 is 17 amino acids long. The CDR3 loop is CASSMGQGAGGTDTQYF. Written as DNA, the CDR3 is TGCGCCAGCAGCATGGGACAGGGGGCAGGAGGCACAGATACGCAGTATTTT.

This clonotype was seen many times. The V gene is TRBV7-8, the J gene TRBJ2-3; TRBD2 aligns across 9 bases. The J segment lost 0 bases and the V segment lost 4 bases, leaving 5 bases of the junction unmatched. The CDR3 loop spans 16 amino acids. Germline CDR1 SGHVS, CDR2 FQNEAQ. DNA for the CDR3: TGTGCCAGCAGCTCTCCTAGCGGGGTTAGCACAGATACGCAGTATTTT. Translated: CASSSPSGVSTDTQYF.

This clonotype was seen many times. The genes are TRBV27 and TRBJ2-7, with TRBD1 identical over 7 bases. J lost 2 bases, V lost 8 bases, and 0 bases had no gene match. The germline V gene has CDR1 MNHEY and CDR2 SMNVEV (reference sequence). The CDR3 totals 11 residues. This CDR3 is CASGTAYEQYF. As DNA, the CDR3 is TGTGCCAGCGGGACAGCCTACGAGCAGTACTTC.

This clonotype was seen more than once but under ten times. This sequence joins TRBV4-2 and TRBJ2-1, with 7 bases lining up with TRBD2. The CDR3 covers 14 residues. V dropped 2 bases and J dropped 7; count of bases not matched to a gene: 5. Germline loops: CDR1 LGHNA, CDR2 YNFKEQ. This chain's CDR3 is CASSQPRGGNEQFF. The CDR3 DNA reads TGTGCCAGCAGCCAACCCCGGGGAGGGAATGAGCAGTTCTTC.

CDR3 sequence reads: CSAYRLDSVQTQYF. CDR3 coding DNA: TGCAGTGCTTACCGACTGGATTCGGTACAGACCCAGTACTTC. The rearrangement links TRBV20-1 to TRBJ2-5; D unclear. The length of the CDR3 is 14 residues. Looked up from germline, CDR1 is DFQATT and CDR2 is SNEGSKA (reference sequence). The germline V and J ends were trimmed by 5 bases and 6 bases, with 19 bases remaining between them.

The sample holds many counts of this clonotype. The chain is built from TRBV7-2 and TRBJ2-1, with a tentative D call TRBD2 (6 bases). Germline V lookup: CDR1 SGHTA, CDR2 FQGNSA. V lost 6 bases and J 0 bases, leaving 9 bases between the germline ends. CDR3 length: 14 residues. The CDR3 loop reads CASSMGGSYNEQFF. The CDR3 region has the DNA TGTGCCAGCAGTATGGGGGGCTCCTACAATGAGCAGTTCTTC.

This clonotype occurred many times. V and J are TRBV12-3 or TRBV12-4 and TRBJ1-2, with a possible D match to TRBD1 (5 bases). With 5 bases removed from V and 3 bases from J, the gap between germline ends came to 10 bases. The length of the CDR3 is 13 residues. Written as DNA, the CDR3 is TGTGCCAGCAGTACAGACAGTTACTATGGCTACACCTTC. Amino acids: CASSTDSYYGYTF.

The V call is TRBV10-1, the J call TRBJ2-7; 12 nucleotides line up with TRBD1. Per germline, CDR1 WNHNN and CDR2 SYGVQD (reference sequence). The length of the CDR3 is 17 residues. V shed 5 bases, J shed 4 bases, and the junction held 12 bases outside the gene matches. This CDR3 is CASSPGQGAPGEYEQYF. The CDR3 coding sequence is TGCGCCAGCAGTCCGGGACAGGGGGCCCCGGGAGAGTACGAGCAGTACTTC.

A few counts support this clonotype. V usage is TRBV29-1 and J usage is TRBJ1-1; no firm D call. The CDR3 covers 13 residues. Trimming pared 3 bases from V and 5 bases from J, leaving 13 bases between. Germline-derived CDR1 and CDR2 are SQVTM and ANQGSEA. This CDR3 reads CSVDRPERTEAFF. The CDR3 DNA follows: TGCAGCGTTGACAGACCTGAGAGGACTGAAGCTTTCTTT.

This clonotype showed up just a few times. The J gene is TRBJ2-1, the V gene TRBV18; D unclear. This CDR3 has 14 residues. V was cut by 8 bases and J by 6 bases, with 17 bases left in between. Germline CDR1 and CDR2: KGHSH and LQKENI. DNA for the CDR3: TGTGCCAGCCAATGGACCGACATTACCAATGAGCAGTTCTTC. This encodes CASQWTDITNEQFF.

In its sample, this clonotype was seen a few times. The chain employs TRBV20-1 and TRBJ1-2; D is unresolved. Per germline, CDR1 DFQATT and CDR2 SNEGSKA (reference sequence). The CDR3 contains 11 residues. Trimming took 4 bases from V and 7 from J, leaving 10 bases between them. CDR3 nucleotides: TGCAGTGCTAAGCTGCCCGGTGGCTACACCTTC. Protein sequence: CSAKLPGGYTF.

This clonotype was counted ten times or more. The CDR3 protein is CASSLEGGGTDTQYF. As DNA, the CDR3 is TGTGCCAGCAGCTTAGAGGGCGGGGGCACAGATACGCAGTATTTT. This chain joins TRBV7-2 and TRBJ2-3, with D possibly being TRBD2 (6 bases). The germline gives CDR1 SGHTA, CDR2 FQGNSA. The CDR3 totals 15 residues. V was clipped by 1 base and J by 1 base, with 9 bases between them.